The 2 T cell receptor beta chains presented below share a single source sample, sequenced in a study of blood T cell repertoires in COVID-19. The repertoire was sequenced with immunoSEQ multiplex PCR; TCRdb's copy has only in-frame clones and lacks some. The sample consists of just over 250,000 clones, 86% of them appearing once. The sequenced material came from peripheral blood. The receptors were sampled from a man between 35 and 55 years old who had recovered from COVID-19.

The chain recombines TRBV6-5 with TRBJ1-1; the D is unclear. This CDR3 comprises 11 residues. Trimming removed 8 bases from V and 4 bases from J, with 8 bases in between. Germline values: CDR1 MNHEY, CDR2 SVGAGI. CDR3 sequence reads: CASGPITEAFF. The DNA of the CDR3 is TGTGCCAGCGGGCCGATCACTGAAGCTTTCTTT.

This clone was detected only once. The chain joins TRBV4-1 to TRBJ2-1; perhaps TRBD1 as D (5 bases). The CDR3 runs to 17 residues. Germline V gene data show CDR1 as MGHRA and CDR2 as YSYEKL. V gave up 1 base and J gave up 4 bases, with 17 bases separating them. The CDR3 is CASSQGERTTSYNEQFF. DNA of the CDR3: TGCGCCAGCAGCCAAGGAGAAAGGACAACTTCATACAATGAGCAGTTCTTC.